The entry below gives a single T cell receptor (beta chain) sequence along with its context. The data are from a study of control samples from healthy donors and cancer patients. Between the trimmed V and J ends, which lost 0 bases and 5 bases, there was a span of 8 bases. The V gene's germline CDR1 is SGHRS and CDR2 YFSETQ. CDR3 length equals 14 residues. Assay: immunoSEQ multiplex PCR; the TCRdb copy retains only in-frame clones and omits some. The sample has roughly 180,000 clones; just under 95% are singletons. Sequencing used blood. This sequence was found in an older woman in good health. The chain employs TRBV5-1 and TRBJ2-2; maybe TRBD1 (6 bases). CDR3 protein: CASSLVQGTGELFF. CDR3 nucleotide sequence: TGCGCCAGCAGCTTGGTGCAGGGGACCGGGGAGCTGTTTTTT.